This T cell receptor beta chain originates from a study of shared clonotypes between healthy human individuals. This clone was recorded once. TCRdb's table, derived via immunoSEQ multiplex PCR, lists solely in-frame clones and lacks some. Of about 2.4 million clones in the sample, roughly 93% were seen once. CDR1 is SQVTM and CDR2 is ANQGSEA in the germline V gene. Germline trimming cut 6 bases from V and 5 bases from J; bases unmatched to any gene: 9. The CDR3 runs to 13 residues. The chain links TRBV29-1 to TRBJ1-2, with TRBD1 identical over 7 bases. Sequencing was performed on naive CD4+ T cells from PBMCs. The subset here: CD45RA+ positively selected. This TCR came from a man between 18 and 29 years old in good health. Some clones in this sample may be carry-over from other donors' samples. The DNA for the CDR3 is TGCAGCGTACACAGGGGTAGGCGATATGGCTACACCTTC. Translating it yields CSVHRGRRYGYTF. The variable domain in full, with the rest retrieved from reference TRBV29-1 and TRBJ1-2, is SAVISQKPSRDICQRGTSLTIQCQVDSQVTMMFWYRQQPGQSLTLIATANQGSEATYESGFVIDKFPISRPNLTFSTLTVSNMSPEDSSIYLCSVHRGRRYGYTFGSGTRLTVV.